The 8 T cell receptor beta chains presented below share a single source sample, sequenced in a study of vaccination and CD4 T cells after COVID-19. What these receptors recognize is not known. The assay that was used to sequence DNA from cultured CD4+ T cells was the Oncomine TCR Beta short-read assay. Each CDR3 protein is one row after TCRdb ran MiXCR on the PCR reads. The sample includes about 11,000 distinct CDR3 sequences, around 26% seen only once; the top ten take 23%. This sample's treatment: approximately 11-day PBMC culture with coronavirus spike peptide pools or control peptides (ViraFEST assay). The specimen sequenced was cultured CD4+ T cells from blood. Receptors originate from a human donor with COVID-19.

The CDR3 region is CASSLTPGGPSSYNSPLHF. The CDR3 coding sequence is TGTGCCAGCAGCCTAACCCCCGGAGGACCGAGCTCCTATAATTCACCCCTCCACTTT. The chain joins TRBV28 to TRBJ1-6; D ambiguous. From germline, CDR1 is MDHEN and CDR2 SYDVKM. V was pared by 6 bases and J by 0 bases, with 21 bases between. The CDR3 covers 19 residues.

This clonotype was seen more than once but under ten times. The CDR3 reads CATTSNYGYTF. The CDR3, as DNA: TGTGCCACCACTTCTAACTATGGCTACACCTTC. The chain joins TRBV6-1 to TRBJ1-2; no firm D call. V lost 10 bases and J 0 bases, leaving 6 bases between the germline ends. The CDR3 runs 11 residues. The germline gives CDR1 MNHNS, CDR2 SASEGT.

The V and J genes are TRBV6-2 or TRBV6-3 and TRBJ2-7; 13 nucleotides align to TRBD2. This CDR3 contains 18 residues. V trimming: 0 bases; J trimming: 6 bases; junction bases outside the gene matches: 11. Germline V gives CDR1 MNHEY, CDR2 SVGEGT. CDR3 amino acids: CASSYSRIRLAGGSEQYF. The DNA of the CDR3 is TGTGCCAGCAGTTACTCCCGTATAAGACTAGCGGGGGGCTCCGAGCAGTACTTC.

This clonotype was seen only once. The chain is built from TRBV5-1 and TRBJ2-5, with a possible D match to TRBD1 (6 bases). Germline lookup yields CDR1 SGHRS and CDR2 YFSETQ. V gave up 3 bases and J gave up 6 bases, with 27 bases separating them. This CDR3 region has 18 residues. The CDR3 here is CASSSRDTSFFQVKTQYF. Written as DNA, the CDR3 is TGCGCCAGCAGCTCCCGGGACACAAGCTTCTTCCAAGTAAAGACCCAGTACTTC.

In DNA form, the CDR3 reads TGTGCCAGCAGCACTATAATAACCGGGGAGCTGTTTTTT. It yields the protein CASSTIITGELFF. The chain carries TRBV7-6 and TRBJ2-2; D not certain. The CDR3 loop spans 13 amino acids. Germline V CDR1 and CDR2: SGHVS, FNYEAQ. The V and J ends lost 5 bases and 5 bases respectively, with 9 bases between them. Full variable domain (missing parts from reference TRBV7-6 and TRBJ2-2): GAGVSQSPRYKVTKRGQDVALRCDPISGHVSLYWYRQALGQGPEFLTYFNYEAQQDKSGLPNDRFSAERPEGSISTLTIQRTEQRDSAMYRCASSTIITGELFFGEGSRLTVL.

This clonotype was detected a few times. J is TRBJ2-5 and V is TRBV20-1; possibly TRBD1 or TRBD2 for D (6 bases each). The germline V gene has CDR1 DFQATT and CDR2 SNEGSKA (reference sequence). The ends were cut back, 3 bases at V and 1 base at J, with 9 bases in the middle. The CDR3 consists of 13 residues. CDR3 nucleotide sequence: TGCAGTGCTAGGACGGGGGCCCAAGAGACCCAGTACTTC. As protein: CSARTGAQETQYF.

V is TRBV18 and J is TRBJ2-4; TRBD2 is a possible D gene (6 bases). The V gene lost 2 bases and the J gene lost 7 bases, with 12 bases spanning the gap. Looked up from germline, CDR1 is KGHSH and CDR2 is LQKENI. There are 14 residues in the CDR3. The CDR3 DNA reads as TGTGCCAGCTCACCAAATGGACGGGAGAACATTCAGTACTTC. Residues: CASSPNGRENIQYF.

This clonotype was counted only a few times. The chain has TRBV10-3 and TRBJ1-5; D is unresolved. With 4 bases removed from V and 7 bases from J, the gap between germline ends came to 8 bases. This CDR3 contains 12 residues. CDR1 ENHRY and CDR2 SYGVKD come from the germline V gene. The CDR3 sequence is CAISVAGQPQHF. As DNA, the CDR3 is TGTGCCATCAGTGTTGCCGGCCAGCCCCAGCATTTT.